The text below deals with one T cell receptor beta chain. TCRdb keeps only in-frame clones here, not all; method: immunoSEQ multiplex PCR. The profile shows some 2 million clones, about 95% of them singletons. The ends lost 3 bases at V and 4 bases at J; junction bases unmatched: 7. Germline loops: CDR1 SGDLS, CDR2 YYNGEE. This CDR3 has 15 residues. Naive CD8 cells lacked CD45RO and underwent positive selection for CCR7, leaving out terminally differentiated effector memory CD45RA+ cells. The data originate from a study of shared clonotypes between healthy human individuals. Specimen: naive CD8+ T cells sorted from blood. The chain uses TRBV9 and TRBJ2-7; TRBD1 agrees at 10 bases. This TCR was sampled from a man between 18 and 35 years old in good health. The CDR3 nucleotides are TGTGCCAGCAGCGCCGGGACAGGGGAAGTTTACGAGCAGTACTTC. Protein: CASSAGTGEVYEQYF.